This is a list of T cell receptor beta chains from one sample in a study of siplizumab effects on memory and regulatory T cells. The assay was immunoSEQ multiplex PCR, and TCRdb's table has in-frame clones only and misses some. The sample lists some 97,000 clones; about 91% were seen once. Sequenced material: CD4+ T cells sorted from blood. The receptor set was obtained from a human donor in good health. CDR3s include the opening cysteine and the closing phenylalanine or tryptophan. D genes are given only for firm matches. Rows give clone size only sometimes, using once, few, many, or a class for an expanded clone.

clone size	V gene	J gene	D gene	CDR3 DNA	CDR3 protein
NA	TRBV5-4	TRBJ2-7	TRBD1	TGTGCCAGCAGCCAAGACAGGGGTAGCTACGAGCAGTACTTC	CASSQDRGSYEQYF
NA	TRBV18	TRBJ1-2	NA	TGTGCCAGCTCACCCAGGCAGGAAAATGGCTACACCTTC	CASSPRQENGYTF
NA	TRBV19	TRBJ1-1	NA	TGTGCCAGTAGTATTTACCCGAACACTGAAGCTTTCTTT	CASSIYPNTEAFF
NA	TRBV19	TRBJ1-4	NA	TGTGCCAGTAGCCGGACAGCTAATGAAAAACTGTTTTTT	CASSRTANEKLFF
NA	TRBV6-5	TRBJ2-3	NA	TGTGCCAGCAGTTACTCCGGGGGCGTGGTGGCAGATACGCAGTATTTT	CASSYSGGVVADTQYF
NA	TRBV5-1	TRBJ1-1	NA	TGCGCCAGCAGCTTGGCTACCGTAATGAACACTGAAGCTTTCTTT	CASSLATVMNTEAFF
few	TRBV5-5	TRBJ2-7	NA	TGTGCCAGCAGAGTGGGGTTCGGGGGTTCCTACGAGCAGTACTTC	CASRVGFGGSYEQYF
NA	TRBV11-1	TRBJ2-2	NA	TGTGCCAGCAGCTTTACAGGGAACACCGGGGAGCTGTTTTTT	CASSFTGNTGELFF
NA	TRBV5-8	TRBJ1-2	NA	TGTGCCAGCAGCTTGGCTAACTATGGCTACACCTTC	CASSLANYGYTF
NA	TRBV19	TRBJ2-7	TRBD1	TGTGCCAGTAGTATAAGGCCGGGACAGGGGTCCTACGAGCAGTACTTC	CASSIRPGQGSYEQYF
NA	TRBV28	TRBJ1-2	TRBD1	TGTGCCAGCAGTCTGCCAAAACGCGGGACAGGGGGGGGCTATGGCTACACCTTC	CASSLPKRGTGGGYGYTF
NA	TRBV7-2	TRBJ1-6	NA	TGTGCCAGCAGCCAGTCGCAAGGAAATTCACCCCTCCACTTT	CASSQSQGNSPLHF
NA	TRBV10-3	TRBJ2-3	TRBD2	TGTGCCCACTCCCAGACTAGCGGGGGGACTAGCACAGATACGCAGTATTTT	CAHSQTSGGTSTDTQYF